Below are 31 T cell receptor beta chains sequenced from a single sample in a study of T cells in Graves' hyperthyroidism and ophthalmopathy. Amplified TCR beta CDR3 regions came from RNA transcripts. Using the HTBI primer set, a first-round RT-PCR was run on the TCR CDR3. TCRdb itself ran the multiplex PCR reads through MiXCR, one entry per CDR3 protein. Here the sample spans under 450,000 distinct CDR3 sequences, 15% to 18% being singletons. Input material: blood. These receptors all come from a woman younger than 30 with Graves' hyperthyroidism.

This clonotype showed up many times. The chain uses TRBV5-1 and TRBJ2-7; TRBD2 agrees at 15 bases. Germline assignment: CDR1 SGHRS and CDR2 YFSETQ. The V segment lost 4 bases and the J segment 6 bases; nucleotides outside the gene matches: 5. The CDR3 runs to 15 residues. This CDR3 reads CASSGGLAGGSEQYF. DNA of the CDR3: TGCGCCAGCAGCGGGGGACTAGCGGGGGGAAGCGAGCAGTACTTC. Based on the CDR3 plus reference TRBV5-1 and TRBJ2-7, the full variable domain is KAGVTQTPRYLIKTRGQQVTLSCSPISGHRSVSWYQQTPGQGLQFLFEYFSETQRNKGNFPGRFSGRQFSNSRSEMNVSTLELGDSALYLCASSGGLAGGSEQYFGPGTRLTVT.

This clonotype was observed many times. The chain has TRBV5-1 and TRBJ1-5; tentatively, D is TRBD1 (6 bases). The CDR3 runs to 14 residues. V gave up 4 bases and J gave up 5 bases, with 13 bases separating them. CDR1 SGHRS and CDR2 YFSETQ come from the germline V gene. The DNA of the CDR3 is TGCGCCAGCAGCAAGGACAGTGGAGATCAGCCCCAGCATTTT. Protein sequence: CASSKDSGDQPQHF.

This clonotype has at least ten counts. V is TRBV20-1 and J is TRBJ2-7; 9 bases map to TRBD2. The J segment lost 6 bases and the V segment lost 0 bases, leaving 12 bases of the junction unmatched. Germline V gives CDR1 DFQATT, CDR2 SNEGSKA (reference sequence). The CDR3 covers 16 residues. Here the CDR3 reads CSARDSGGTSFGEQYF. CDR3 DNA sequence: TGCAGTGCTAGAGATAGTGGGGGGACTAGCTTCGGCGAGCAGTACTTC.

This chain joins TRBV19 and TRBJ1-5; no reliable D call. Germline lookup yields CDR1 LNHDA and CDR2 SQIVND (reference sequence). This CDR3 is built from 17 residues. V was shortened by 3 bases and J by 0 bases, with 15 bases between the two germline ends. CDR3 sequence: CASSMESGGYSNQPQHF. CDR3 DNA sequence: TGTGCCAGTAGTATGGAGTCGGGCGGATATAGCAATCAGCCCCAGCATTTT.

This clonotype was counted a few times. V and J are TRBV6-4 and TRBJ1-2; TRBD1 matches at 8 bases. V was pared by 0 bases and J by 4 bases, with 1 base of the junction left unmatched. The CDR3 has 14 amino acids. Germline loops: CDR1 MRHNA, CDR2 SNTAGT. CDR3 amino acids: CASSDSGTGYGYTF. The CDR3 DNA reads TGTGCCAGCAGTGACTCGGGGACAGGCTATGGCTACACCTTC.

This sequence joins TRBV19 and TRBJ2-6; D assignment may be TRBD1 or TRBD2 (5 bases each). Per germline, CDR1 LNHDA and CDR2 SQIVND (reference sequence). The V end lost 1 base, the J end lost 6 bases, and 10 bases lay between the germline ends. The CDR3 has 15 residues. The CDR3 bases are TGTGCCAGTAGTATAGTTGAGGGGCTGGCCAACGTCCTGACTTTC. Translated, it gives CASSIVEGLANVLTF.

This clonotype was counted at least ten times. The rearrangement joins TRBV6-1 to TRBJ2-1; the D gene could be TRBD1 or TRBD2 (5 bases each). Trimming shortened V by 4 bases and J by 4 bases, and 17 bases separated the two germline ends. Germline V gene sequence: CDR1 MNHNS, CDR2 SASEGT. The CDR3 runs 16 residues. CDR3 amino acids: CASSALPGPPYNEQFF. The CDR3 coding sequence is TGTGCCAGCAGTGCTTTACCGGGACCCCCTTACAATGAGCAGTTCTTC.

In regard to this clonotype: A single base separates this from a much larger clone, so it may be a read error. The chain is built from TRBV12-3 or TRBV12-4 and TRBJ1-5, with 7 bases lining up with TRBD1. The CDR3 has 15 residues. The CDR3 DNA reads TGTGCCAACAGTGGGTTGACAGGGCCGAATCAGCCCCAGCATTTT. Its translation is CANSGLTGPNQPQHF.

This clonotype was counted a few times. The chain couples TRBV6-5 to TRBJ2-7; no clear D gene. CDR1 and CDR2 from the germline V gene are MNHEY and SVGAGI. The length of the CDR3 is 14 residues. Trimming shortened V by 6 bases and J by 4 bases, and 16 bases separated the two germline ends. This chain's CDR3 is CASSYHGRKYEQYF. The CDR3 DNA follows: TGTGCCAGCAGCTACCATGGACGAAAATACGAGCAGTACTTC.

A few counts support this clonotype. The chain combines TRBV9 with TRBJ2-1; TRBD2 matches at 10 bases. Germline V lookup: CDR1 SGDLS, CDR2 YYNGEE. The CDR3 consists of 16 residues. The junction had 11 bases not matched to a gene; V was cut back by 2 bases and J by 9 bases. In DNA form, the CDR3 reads TGTGCCAGCAGCGTCATCGGGACTAGCGCCCTCGGTGAGCAGTTCTTC. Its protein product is CASSVIGTSALGEQFF.

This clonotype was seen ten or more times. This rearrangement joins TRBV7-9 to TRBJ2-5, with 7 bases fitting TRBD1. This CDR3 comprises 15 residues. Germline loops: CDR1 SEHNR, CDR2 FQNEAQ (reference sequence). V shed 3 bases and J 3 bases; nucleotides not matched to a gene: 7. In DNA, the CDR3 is TGTGCCAGCAGCTTGGATCCCGGGACAGAAGAGACCCAGTACTTC. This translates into CASSLDPGTEETQYF. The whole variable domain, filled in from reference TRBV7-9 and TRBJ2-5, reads DTGVSQNPRHKITKRGQNVTFRCDPISEHNRLYWYRQTLGQGPEFLTYFQNEAQLEKSRLLSDRFSAERPKGSFSTLEIQRTEQGDSAMYLCASSLDPGTEETQYFGPGTRLLVL.

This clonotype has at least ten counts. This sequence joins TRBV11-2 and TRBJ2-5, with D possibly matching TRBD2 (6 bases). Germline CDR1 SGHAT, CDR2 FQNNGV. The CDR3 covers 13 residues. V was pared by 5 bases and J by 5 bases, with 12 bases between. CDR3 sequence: CASSPGLRETQYF. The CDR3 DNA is TGTGCCAGCAGCCCGGGACTTCGGGAGACCCAGTACTTC.

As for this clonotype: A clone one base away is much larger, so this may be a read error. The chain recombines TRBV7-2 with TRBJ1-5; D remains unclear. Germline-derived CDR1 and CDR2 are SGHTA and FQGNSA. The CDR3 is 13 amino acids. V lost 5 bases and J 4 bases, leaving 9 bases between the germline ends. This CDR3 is CASSPLTNQPQHF. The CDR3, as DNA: TGTGCCAGCAGCCCCTTAACAAATCAGCCCCAGCATTTT.

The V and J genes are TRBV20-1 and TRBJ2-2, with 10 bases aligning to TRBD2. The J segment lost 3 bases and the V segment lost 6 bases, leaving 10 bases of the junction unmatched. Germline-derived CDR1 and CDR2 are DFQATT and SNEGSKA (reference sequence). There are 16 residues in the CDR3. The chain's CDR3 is CSATLAGGGDTGELFF. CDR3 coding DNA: TGCAGTGCAACCTTAGCGGGGGGCGGGGACACCGGGGAGCTGTTTTTT.

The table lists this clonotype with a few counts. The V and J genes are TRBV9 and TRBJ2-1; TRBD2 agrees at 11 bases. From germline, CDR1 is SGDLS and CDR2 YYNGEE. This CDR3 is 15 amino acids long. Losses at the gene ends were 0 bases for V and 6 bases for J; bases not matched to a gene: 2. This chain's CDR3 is CASSVVLAGVNEQFF. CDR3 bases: TGTGCCAGCAGCGTAGTACTAGCGGGAGTCAATGAGCAGTTCTTC.

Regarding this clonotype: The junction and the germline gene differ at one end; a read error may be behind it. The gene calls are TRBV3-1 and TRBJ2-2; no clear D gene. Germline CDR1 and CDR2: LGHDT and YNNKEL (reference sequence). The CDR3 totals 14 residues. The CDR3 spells CASSESAHTGELFF. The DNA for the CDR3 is TGCGCCAGCAGTGAGTCGGCACACACCGGGGAGCTGTTTTTT.

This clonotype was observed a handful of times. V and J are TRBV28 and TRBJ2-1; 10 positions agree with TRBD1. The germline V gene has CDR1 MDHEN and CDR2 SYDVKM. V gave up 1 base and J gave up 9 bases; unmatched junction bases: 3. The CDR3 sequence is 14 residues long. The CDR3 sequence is CASSLSTGGSEQFF. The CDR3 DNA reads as TGTGCCAGCAGTTTATCGACAGGGGGCAGTGAGCAGTTCTTC.

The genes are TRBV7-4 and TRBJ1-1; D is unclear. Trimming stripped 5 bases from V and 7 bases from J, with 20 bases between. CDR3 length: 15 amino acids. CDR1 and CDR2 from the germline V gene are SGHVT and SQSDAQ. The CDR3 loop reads CASSGKEAPSIEAFF. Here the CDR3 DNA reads TGTGCCAGCAGCGGGAAGGAGGCACCTTCTATTGAAGCTTTCTTT.

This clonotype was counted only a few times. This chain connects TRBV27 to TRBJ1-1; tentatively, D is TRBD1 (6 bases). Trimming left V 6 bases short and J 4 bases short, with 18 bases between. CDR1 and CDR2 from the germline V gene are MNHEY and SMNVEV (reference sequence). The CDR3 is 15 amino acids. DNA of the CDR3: TGTGCCAGCAGCTCTTGGGGGGGGCTGAGCACTGAAGCTTTCTTT. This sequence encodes CASSSWGGLSTEAFF.

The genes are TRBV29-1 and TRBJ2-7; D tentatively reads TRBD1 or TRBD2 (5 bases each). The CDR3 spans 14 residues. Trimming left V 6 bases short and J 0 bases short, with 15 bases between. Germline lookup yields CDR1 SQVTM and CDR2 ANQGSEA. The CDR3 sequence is CSVGAFTSSYEQYF. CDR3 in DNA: TGCAGCGTCGGGGCTTTTACAAGCTCCTACGAGCAGTACTTC.

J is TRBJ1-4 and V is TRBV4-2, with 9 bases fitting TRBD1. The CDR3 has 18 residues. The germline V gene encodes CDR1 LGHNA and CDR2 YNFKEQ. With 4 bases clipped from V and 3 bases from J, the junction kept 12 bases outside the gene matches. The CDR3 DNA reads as TGTGCCAGCAGCCTAGTCCCGGGACAGGGAGCGGCTAATGAAAAACTGTTTTTT. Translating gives CASSLVPGQGAANEKLFF.

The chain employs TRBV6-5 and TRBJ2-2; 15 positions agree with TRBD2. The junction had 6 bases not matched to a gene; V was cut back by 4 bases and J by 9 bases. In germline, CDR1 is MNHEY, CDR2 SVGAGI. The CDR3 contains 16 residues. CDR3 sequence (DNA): TGTGCCAGCAGTTCCGGACTAGCGGGGGGGCCGAGGGAGCTGTTTTTT. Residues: CASSSGLAGGPRELFF.

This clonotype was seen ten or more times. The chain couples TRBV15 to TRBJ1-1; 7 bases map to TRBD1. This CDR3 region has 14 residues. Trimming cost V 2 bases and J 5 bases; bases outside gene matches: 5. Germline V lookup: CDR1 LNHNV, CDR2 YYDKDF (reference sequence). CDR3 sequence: CATSRRQGLTEAFF. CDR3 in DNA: TGTGCCACCAGCAGACGACAGGGACTTACTGAAGCTTTCTTT.

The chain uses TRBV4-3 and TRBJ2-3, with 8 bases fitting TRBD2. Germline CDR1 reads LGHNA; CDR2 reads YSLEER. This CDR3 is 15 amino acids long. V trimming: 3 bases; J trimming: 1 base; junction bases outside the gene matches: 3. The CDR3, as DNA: TGCGCCAGCAGCCAGGCGGGGGGCCGCACAGATACGCAGTATTTT. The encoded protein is CASSQAGGRTDTQYF.

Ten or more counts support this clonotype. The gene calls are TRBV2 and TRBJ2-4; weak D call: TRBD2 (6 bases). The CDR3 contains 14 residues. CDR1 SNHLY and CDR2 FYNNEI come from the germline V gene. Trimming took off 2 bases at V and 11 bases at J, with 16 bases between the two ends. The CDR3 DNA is TGTGCCAGCAGTGAATGGGGCGGGGAAGGAGTTCAGTACTTC. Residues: CASSEWGGEGVQYF.

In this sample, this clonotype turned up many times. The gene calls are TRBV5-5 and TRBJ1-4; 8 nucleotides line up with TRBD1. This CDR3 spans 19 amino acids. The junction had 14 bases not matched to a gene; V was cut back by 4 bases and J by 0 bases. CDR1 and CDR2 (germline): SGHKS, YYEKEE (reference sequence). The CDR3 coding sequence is TGTGCCAGCAGCGTATCAGGGGGCAGCCGGATTCCAACTAATGAAAAACTGTTTTTT. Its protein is CASSVSGGSRIPTNEKLFF.

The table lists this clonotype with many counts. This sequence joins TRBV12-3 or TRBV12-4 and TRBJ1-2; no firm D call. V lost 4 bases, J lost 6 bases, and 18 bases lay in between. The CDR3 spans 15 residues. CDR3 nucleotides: TGTGCCAGCAGTTCTGAAGGTCGGCCGAGGCATGGCTACACCTTC. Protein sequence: CASSSEGRPRHGYTF.

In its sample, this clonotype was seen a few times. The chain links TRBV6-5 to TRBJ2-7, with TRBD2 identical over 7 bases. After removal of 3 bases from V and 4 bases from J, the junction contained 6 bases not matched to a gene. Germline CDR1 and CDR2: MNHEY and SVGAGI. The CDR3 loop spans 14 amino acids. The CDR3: CASSYSGLVYEQYF. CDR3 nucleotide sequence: TGTGCCAGCAGTTATTCCGGACTAGTTTACGAGCAGTACTTC.

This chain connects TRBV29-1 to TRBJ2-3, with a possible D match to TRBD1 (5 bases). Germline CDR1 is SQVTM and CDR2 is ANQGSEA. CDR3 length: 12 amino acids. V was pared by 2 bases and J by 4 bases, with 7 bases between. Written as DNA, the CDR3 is TGCAGCGTTGAATTAGGGGCAGATACGCAGTATTTT. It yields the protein CSVELGADTQYF.

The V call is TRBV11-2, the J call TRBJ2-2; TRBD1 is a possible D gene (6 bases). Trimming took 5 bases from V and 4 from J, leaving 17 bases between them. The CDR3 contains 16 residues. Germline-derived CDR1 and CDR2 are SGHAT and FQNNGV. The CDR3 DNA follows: TGTGCCAGCAGCCCATACAGGGTGCTCAGCACCGGGGAGCTGTTTTTT. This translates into CASSPYRVLSTGELFF.

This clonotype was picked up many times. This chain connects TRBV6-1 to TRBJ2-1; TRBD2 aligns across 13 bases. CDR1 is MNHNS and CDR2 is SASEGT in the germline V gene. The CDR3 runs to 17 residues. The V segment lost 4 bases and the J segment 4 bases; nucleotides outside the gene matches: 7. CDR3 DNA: TGTGCCAGCAGTGGTCGACTAGCGGGAGGTCCATACAATGAGCAGTTCTTC. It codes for CASSGRLAGGPYNEQFF.